This TCR beta chain was observed in a study of T and B cells in COVID-19 patients. This clonotype showed up just a few times. From blood, roughly 250-550 ng of genomic DNA served as TRB template. BIOMED2 TRB-A/B primer pools were used in multiplex TRB PCR. TCRdb reprocessed the multiplex PCR reads via MiXCR and lists one record per CDR3 protein. Among some 8,000 distinct CDR3 sequences, 25% to 30% were seen once, and the ten largest hold approximately 15%. This receptor was taken from a human donor with active COVID-19. Input material: blood.

The CDR3 coding sequence is TGCGCCAGCAGCTTGTTCGTACCTAAGGGCGGGGAGCTGTTTTTT. Translated: CASSLFVPKGGELFF. The chain carries TRBV5-1 and TRBJ2-2; no clear D gene. This CDR3 has 15 residues. Germline CDR1 reads SGHRS; CDR2 reads YFSETQ. Trimming removed 1 base from V and 7 bases from J, with 14 bases in between.